Shown below are 22 T cell receptor beta chains from a single sample sequenced in a study of regulatory T cells in long-lasting Graves disease. Time point in this sample: persistent/refractory GD, antithyroid drugs over 5 years with positive TRAb. The TCR library was made from RNA extracted from PBMCs. According to the study, TCR beta libraries were built with iRepertoire HTBI primers and CDR3-region Arm-PCR. TCRdb reanalysed the multiplex PCR reads using MiXCR and keeps one entry per CDR3 protein. This sample carries approximately 440,000 distinct CDR3 sequences, 23% of them seen once, and the ten largest clones take approximately 26%. The input for sequencing was peripheral blood mononuclear cells (PBMCs), taken when the disease was refractory, from a patient treated with antithyroid drugs. Receptor source: a female donor with Graves disease.

This clonotype was observed many times. The CDR3 spells CASSLTGSRNSPLHF. The CDR3 nucleotides are TGTGCCAGCAGTCTTACAGGGTCTCGGAATTCACCCCTCCACTTT. The chain combines TRBV12-3 or TRBV12-4 with TRBJ1-6, with TRBD1 as a possible D gene (6 bases). The CDR3 covers 15 residues. V lost 5 bases and J 7 bases, leaving 15 bases between the germline ends.

This clonotype was picked up many times. The chain is built from TRBV2 and TRBJ2-7; 11 nucleotides match TRBD1. Trimming took 6 bases from V and 6 from J; bases not matched to a gene: 10. This CDR3 region has 15 residues. CDR1 is SNHLY and CDR2 is FYNNEI in the germline V gene. CDR3: CASSPGTGGLSEQYF. The DNA of the CDR3 is TGTGCCAGCAGCCCCGGGACAGGGGGTCTAAGCGAGCAGTACTTC.

The rearrangement joins TRBV10-3 to TRBJ1-1; 9 bases agree with TRBD1. The germline CDR1 and CDR2 sequences are ENHRY and SYGVKD. With V trimmed by 4 bases and J by 0 bases, 3 bases remained unmatched. This CDR3 comprises 15 residues. The CDR3 loop reads CAISGGTGLNTEAFF. CDR3 nucleotide sequence: TGTGCCATCAGTGGGGGGACAGGGCTGAACACTGAAGCTTTCTTT.

J is TRBJ2-7 and V is TRBV20-1; D uncertain. V was shortened by 3 bases and J by 0 bases, with 12 bases between the two germline ends. Germline V CDR1 and CDR2: DFQATT, SNEGSKA (reference sequence). The CDR3 has 14 amino acids. CDR3 in amino acids: CSASGRKSSYEQYF. CDR3 DNA sequence: TGCAGTGCTAGTGGCAGGAAGAGCTCCTACGAGCAGTACTTC.

With respect to this clonotype: A much bigger clone sits one base away, suggesting this may be a read error. This rearrangement joins TRBV7-8 to TRBJ2-4, with TRBD2 identical over 8 bases. The CDR3 extends over 17 amino acids. Germline V gene data show CDR1 as SGHVS and CDR2 as FQNEAQ. CDR3 DNA sequence: TGTGCCATCAGCTTAGGGTTAGCGGGGTTAGCCAAAAACATTCAGTACTTC. This translates into CAISLGLAGLAKNIQYF. Combining the CDR3 with reference TRBV7-8 and TRBJ2-4 gives the whole variable domain GAGVSQSPRYKVAKRGQDVALRCDPISGHVSLFWYQQALGQGPEFLTYFQNEAQLDKSGLPSDRFFAERPEGSVSTLKIQRTQQEDSAVYLCAISLGLAGLAKNIQYFGAGTRLSVL.

The chain links TRBV14 to TRBJ2-2, with D perhaps TRBD1 (5 bases). This CDR3 is 19 amino acids long. Trimming left V 1 base short and J 4 bases short, with 22 bases between. CDR1 SGHDN and CDR2 FVKESK come from the germline V gene. CDR3 in amino acids: CASSQANGHLGRVTGELFF. The CDR3 region has the DNA TGTGCCAGCAGCCAAGCAAACGGACACCTCGGACGGGTCACCGGGGAGCTGTTTTTT.

There are a few counts of this clonotype. The rearrangement links TRBV29-1 to TRBJ1-4; D remains unclear. The V end lost 3 bases, the J end lost 5 bases, and 7 bases lay between the germline ends. This CDR3 region has 12 residues. Germline V gives CDR1 SQVTM, CDR2 ANQGSEA. The CDR3: CSVDLENEKLFF. For the CDR3, the DNA is TGCAGCGTTGATTTAGAGAATGAAAAACTGTTTTTT.

This chain uses TRBV10-3 with TRBJ2-7; perhaps TRBD1 as D (5 bases). This CDR3 contains 13 residues. V shed 8 bases and J shed 2 bases, with 13 bases lying between them. Per the germline V gene, CDR1 is ENHRY and CDR2 is SYGVKD. Here the CDR3 reads CAIGEQVTYEQYF. As DNA, the CDR3 is TGTGCCATCGGGGAACAGGTGACCTACGAGCAGTACTTC.

The chain joins TRBV5-1 to TRBJ1-2, with 8 bases matching TRBD1. The CDR3 extends over 16 amino acids. J lost 9 bases, V lost 7 bases, and 20 bases had no gene match. The germline V gene has CDR1 SGHRS and CDR2 YFSETQ. The CDR3 is CASYPGGSGIIGRYTF. CDR3 nucleotides: TGCGCCAGCTATCCAGGGGGCTCGGGTATAATCGGTCGCTACACCTTC.

The CDR3 bases are TGTGCCTGGAGGCCACAAGCTAACACTGAAGCTTTCTTT. Protein sequence: CAWRPQANTEAFF. This chain uses TRBV30 with TRBJ1-1, with D unresolved. The CDR3 has 13 amino acids. The V and J ends lost 3 bases and 2 bases respectively, with 10 bases between them. CDR1 and CDR2 (germline): GTSNPN, SVGIG (reference sequence).

The J gene is TRBJ1-4, the V gene TRBV2; the match to TRBD1 covers 10 bases. CDR1 SNHLY and CDR2 FYNNEI come from the germline V gene. CDR3 length: 14 residues. V lost 6 bases and J lost 8; bases outside the gene matches: 6. The CDR3 here is CASRFDRGQEKLFF. CDR3 in DNA: TGTGCCAGCAGATTCGACAGGGGGCAAGAAAAACTGTTTTTT.

The V gene is TRBV5-1, the J gene TRBJ2-7, with D perhaps given as TRBD1 or TRBD2 (5 bases each). V was shortened by 4 bases and J by 3 bases, with 17 bases between the two germline ends. CDR3 length: 15 amino acids. Germline V lookup: CDR1 SGHRS, CDR2 YFSETQ. Here the CDR3 reads CASSLGQTIDYEQYF. As DNA, the CDR3 is TGCGCCAGCAGCCTGGGGCAGACTATCGACTACGAGCAGTACTTC.

The chain recombines TRBV5-5 with TRBJ1-5; D perhaps matches TRBD1 (5 bases). Deletions cut 5 bases from V and 1 base from J, with 22 bases between. The CDR3 consists of 18 residues. Germline assignment: CDR1 SGHKS and CDR2 YYEKEE (reference sequence). CDR3 sequence (DNA): TGTGCCAGCAGTCCGGGACGGATGGCAGGAGGGAGCAATCAGCCCCAGCATTTT. Translated: CASSPGRMAGGSNQPQHF. The full variable domain, rest sourced from reference TRBV5-5 and TRBJ1-5, is DAGVTQSPTHLIKTRGQQVTLRCSPISGHKSVSWYQQVLGQGPQFIFQYYEKEERGRGNFPDRFSARQFPNYSSELNVNALLLGDSALYLCASSPGRMAGGSNQPQHFGDGTRLSIL.

This clonotype has a handful of counts. The chain employs TRBV20-1 and TRBJ2-7; 9 bases match TRBD1. Germline trimming cut 0 bases from V and 4 bases from J; bases unmatched to any gene: 7. This CDR3 has 15 amino acids. Germline V gives CDR1 DFQATT, CDR2 SNEGSKA (reference sequence). The CDR3 loop reads CSARERQGVLYEQYF. In DNA, the CDR3 is TGCAGTGCTAGAGAAAGACAGGGGGTGCTGTACGAGCAGTACTTC.

This clonotype was recorded a few times. V usage is TRBV7-9 and J usage is TRBJ2-5, with a possible D match to TRBD1 (6 bases). This CDR3 is 14 amino acids long. Germline CDR1 reads SEHNR; CDR2 reads FQNEAQ (reference sequence). The V and J ends lost 5 bases and 1 base respectively, with 11 bases between them. In DNA form, the CDR3 reads TGTGCCAGCAGCCGACAGGAGACCCAAGAGACCCAGTACTTC. This sequence encodes CASSRQETQETQYF.

This clonotype was found a few times. The chain has TRBV28 and TRBJ2-7; D might be TRBD1 or TRBD2, each matching 5 bases. The germline V gene has CDR1 MDHEN and CDR2 SYDVKM. V lost 6 bases and J lost 0, with 15 bases in between. The CDR3 extends over 15 amino acids. The DNA of the CDR3 is TGTGCCAGCAGGAAAACCGGGACCCTCTCCTACGAGCAGTACTTC. As protein: CASRKTGTLSYEQYF.

The chain has TRBV16 and TRBJ2-5; possible D gene TRBD1, 5 bases. V lost 0 bases and J lost 4, with 12 bases in between. Germline V gives CDR1 KGHSY, CDR2 FQNENV. The CDR3 is 15 amino acids. DNA of the CDR3: TGTGCCAGCAGCCAATCGGCAGGGCGCCCAGAGACCCAGTACTTC. This translates into CASSQSAGRPETQYF. The full variable domain, in which reference TRBV16 and TRBJ2-5 provide the parts outside the CDR3, is GEEVAQTPKHLVRGEGQKAKLYCAPIKGHSYVFWYQQVLKNEFKFLISFQNENVFDETGMPKERFSAKCLPNSPCSLEIQATKLEDSAVYFCASSQSAGRPETQYFGPGTRLLVL.

The V call is TRBV12-3 or TRBV12-4, the J call TRBJ2-7; 10 bases map to TRBD2. The CDR3 runs 15 residues. Trimming took 6 bases from V and 3 from J; bases not matched to a gene: 8. CDR3 region: CASSLSVAGGYEQYF. The CDR3 region has the DNA TGTGCCAGCAGCTTAAGCGTAGCGGGAGGCTACGAGCAGTACTTC.

The rearrangement uses TRBV27 and TRBJ2-7; D gene ambiguous. The germline V and J ends were trimmed by 4 bases and 2 bases, with 15 bases remaining between them. The CDR3 spans 15 residues. Germline CDR1 MNHEY, CDR2 SMNVEV (reference sequence). Here the CDR3 DNA reads TGTGCCAGCAGTTCAGTCTTAGGGTGGGCCTACGAGCAGTACTTC. Residues: CASSSVLGWAYEQYF.

Only a few counts were recorded for this clonotype. V gene TRBV7-9 combines with J gene TRBJ1-5; possibly TRBD1 for D (5 bases). Trimming left V 5 bases short and J 0 bases short, with 23 bases between. The CDR3 contains 19 residues. The germline V gene has CDR1 SEHNR and CDR2 FQNEAQ (reference sequence). CDR3 amino acids: CASSPPRNPGVYSNQPQHF. In nucleotides, the CDR3 is TGTGCCAGCAGCCCCCCGCGGAACCCGGGGGTCTATAGCAATCAGCCCCAGCATTTT.

This clonotype was seen ten or more times. The genes are TRBV6-1 and TRBJ2-7; D may be TRBD2 (6 bases). The CDR3 runs to 14 residues. Germline V CDR1 and CDR2: MNHNS, SASEGT. Trimming cost V 2 bases and J 2 bases, with 10 bases left between them. CDR3 sequence reads: CASSERGNAYEQYF. DNA of the CDR3: TGTGCCAGCAGTGAACGGGGGAACGCCTACGAGCAGTACTTC.

The genes are TRBV3-1 and TRBJ2-7; 15 bases match TRBD2. CDR3 length equals 15 residues. Germline V lookup: CDR1 LGHDT, CDR2 YNNKEL (reference sequence). The J segment lost 6 bases and the V segment lost 5 bases, leaving 5 bases of the junction unmatched. CDR3 coding DNA: TGTGCCAGCAGCTCCCGGACTAGCGGGAGGGCCGAGCAGTACTTC. It encodes CASSSRTSGRAEQYF.